The 22 T cell receptor beta chains presented below share a single source sample, sequenced in a study of OX40 agonist ivuxolimab in advanced cancers. TCRdb keeps only in-frame clones here, not all; method: immunoSEQ multiplex PCR. The sample lists 94,000 or so clones, about 84% occurring once. Here the sequenced sample was CD4+ or CD8+ T cells sorted from blood, taken in a trial of the OX40 agonist ivuxolimab. The receptors were gathered from an adult with an advanced solid tumor such as melanoma, head and neck, liver or kidney cancer.

The chain combines TRBV30 with TRBJ1-2, with D tentatively TRBD1 (5 bases). The V end lost 8 bases, the J end lost 4 bases, and 17 bases lay between the germline ends. The CDR3 loop spans 13 amino acids. Germline CDR1 and CDR2: GTSNPN and SVGIG (reference sequence). CDR3 residues: CAGVQGTAYGYTF. DNA for the CDR3: TGTGCCGGGGTTCAGGGAACCGCCTATGGCTACACCTTC. Using reference TRBV30 and TRBJ1-2 for the parts outside the CDR3, the full variable domain is SQTIHQWPATLVQPVGSPLSLECTVEGTSNPNLYWYRQAAGRGLQLLFYSVGIGQISSEVPQNLSASRPQDRQFILSSKKLLLSDSGFYLCAGVQGTAYGYTFGSGTRLTVV.

The chain links TRBV11-2 to TRBJ2-1; 14 bases map to TRBD2. Germline V gives CDR1 SGHAT, CDR2 FQNNGV. V dropped 4 bases and J dropped 6; count of bases not matched to a gene: 2. The CDR3 runs to 15 residues. The CDR3 here is CASSYGLAGGNEQFF. CDR3 coding DNA: TGTGCCAGCAGCTACGGACTAGCGGGGGGCAATGAGCAGTTCTTC. Variable domain in full (rest from reference TRBV11-2 and TRBJ2-1): EAGVAQSPRYKIIEKRQSVAFWCNPISGHATLYWYQQILGQGPKLLIQFQNNGVVDDSQLPKDRFSAERLKGVDSTLKIQPAKLEDSAVYLCASSYGLAGGNEQFFGPGTRLTVL.

The rearrangement links TRBV19 to TRBJ1-1; D is undetermined. This CDR3 is built from 14 residues. Germline CDR1 and CDR2: LNHDA and SQIVND (reference sequence). V gave up 3 bases and J gave up 0 bases, with 8 bases separating them. The CDR3 DNA sequence: TGTGCCAGTAGTATTCCACGGATGAACACTGAAGCTTTCTTT. This sequence encodes CASSIPRMNTEAFF.

J is TRBJ1-5 and V is TRBV27, with 11 bases matching TRBD1. The CDR3 sequence is 14 residues long. The V gene's germline CDR1 is MNHEY and CDR2 SMNVEV (reference sequence). The V segment lost 6 bases and the J segment 9 bases; nucleotides outside the gene matches: 7. The CDR3, as DNA: TGTGCCAGCAGCCGCGGACAGGGGGCATGGCCCCAGCATTTT. This gives the protein CASSRGQGAWPQHF.

This rearrangement joins TRBV7-9 to TRBJ1-2; 9 nucleotides line up with TRBD1. The CDR3 spans 17 residues. From germline, CDR1 is SEHNR and CDR2 FQNEAQ (reference sequence). V was pared by 6 bases and J by 4 bases, with 15 bases of the junction left unmatched. The CDR3 sequence: CASSPGTGSDQGYGYTF. The CDR3 nucleotides are TGTGCCAGCAGTCCCGGGACAGGGTCCGATCAGGGCTATGGCTACACCTTC.

The J gene is TRBJ1-1, the V gene TRBV6-1, with a weak D call TRBD1 (5 bases). Germline lookup yields CDR1 MNHNS and CDR2 SASEGT. The CDR3 contains 14 residues. V was cut by 3 bases and J by 4 bases, with 12 bases left in between. DNA for the CDR3: TGTGCCAGCAGTGACTCGGGACTGAGCACTGAAGCTTTCTTT. The encoded protein is CASSDSGLSTEAFF.

The rearrangement links TRBV7-2 to TRBJ2-1; D is unresolved. V was shortened by 5 bases and J by 1 base, with 12 bases between the two germline ends. CDR1 SGHTA and CDR2 FQGNSA come from the germline V gene. The CDR3 runs 15 residues. The CDR3 here is CASSTTGNSYNEQFF. The CDR3, as DNA: TGTGCCAGCAGCACGACTGGGAATTCCTACAATGAGCAGTTCTTC.

The genes are TRBV7-9 and TRBJ2-1, with D unclear. Per the germline V gene, CDR1 is SEHNR and CDR2 is FQNEAQ (reference sequence). The germline V and J ends were trimmed by 0 bases and 5 bases, with 17 bases remaining between them. There are 17 residues in the CDR3. The CDR3 spells CASSLAVTALINNEQFF. The DNA for the CDR3 is TGTGCCAGCAGCTTAGCAGTAACGGCCCTCATAAACAATGAGCAGTTCTTC.

V gene TRBV27 combines with J gene TRBJ1-2; TRBD1 aligns across 7 bases. Germline values: CDR1 MNHEY, CDR2 SMNVEV (reference sequence). The CDR3 has 17 residues. Unmatched junction bases numbered 11, after V lost 3 bases and J lost 1 base. The CDR3 coding sequence is TGTGCCAGCAGTTTCGCTGTGGGACAGATCGGTAACTATGGCTACACCTTC. This translates into CASSFAVGQIGNYGYTF.

The V gene is TRBV4-2, the J gene TRBJ2-6; D might be TRBD1 (5 bases). Germline-derived CDR1 and CDR2 are LGHNA and YNFKEQ. Trimming left V 3 bases short and J 4 bases short, with 10 bases between. The CDR3 is made up of 15 amino acids. DNA for the CDR3: TGTGCCAGCAGCCAGGCAGGGTCCGGGGCCAACGTCCTGACTTTC. Amino acid sequence: CASSQAGSGANVLTF.

The genes are TRBV27 and TRBJ1-5; 9 bases are shared with TRBD1. There are 14 residues in the CDR3. V was clipped by 8 bases and J by 7 bases; unmatched bases: 9. Germline loops: CDR1 MNHEY, CDR2 SMNVEV (reference sequence). In DNA, the CDR3 is TGTGCCAGCGGACCGGGACAGGGTAACCAGCCCCAGCATTTT. Translation gives CASGPGQGNQPQHF.

The chain combines TRBV4-3 with TRBJ1-6, with D perhaps matching TRBD1 (6 bases). Deletions cut 1 base from V and 10 bases from J, with 8 bases between. CDR1 and CDR2 from the germline V gene are LGHNA and YSLEER. The CDR3 extends over 13 amino acids. The CDR3 nucleotides read TGCGCCAGCAGCCAAGGGACAGACTCACCCCTCCACTTT. It codes for CASSQGTDSPLHF.

This clone was seen once. The chain has TRBV6-1 and TRBJ2-6; D gene ambiguous. CDR1 and CDR2 from the germline V gene are MNHNS and SASEGT. V was clipped by 3 bases and J by 2 bases, with 8 bases between them. This CDR3 is built from 15 residues. DNA of the CDR3: TGTGCCAGCAGTGATTTTACAGCTGGGGCCAACGTCCTGACTTTC. As protein: CASSDFTAGANVLTF.

The rearrangement uses TRBV7-9 and TRBJ2-3; 7 nucleotides line up with TRBD2. Germline V gene data show CDR1 as SEHNR and CDR2 as FQNEAQ (reference sequence). Losses at the gene ends were 1 base for V and 4 bases for J; bases not matched to a gene: 2. This CDR3 has 14 amino acids. Here the CDR3 DNA reads TGTGCCAGCAGCTTAGAGGGACTATCAGATACGCAGTATTTT. This sequence encodes CASSLEGLSDTQYF.

The gene calls are TRBV4-2 and TRBJ2-7, with TRBD2 as a possible D gene (6 bases). V lost 0 bases to trimming and J lost 6 bases, with 12 bases between them. This CDR3 is 14 amino acids long. The germline gives CDR1 LGHNA, CDR2 YNFKEQ. The CDR3 DNA is TGTGCCAGCAGCCAAGATTTACTAGCTGTCGAGCAGTACTTC. Translation gives CASSQDLLAVEQYF.

The chain links TRBV7-9 to TRBJ2-3; 7 bases are a match to TRBD1. Looked up from germline, CDR1 is SEHNR and CDR2 is FQNEAQ (reference sequence). The CDR3 is 18 residues long. The ends lost 5 bases at V and 0 bases at J; junction bases unmatched: 14. CDR3 sequence: CASSQTQGERSSTDTQYF. The CDR3 coding sequence is TGTGCCAGCAGCCAGACTCAGGGGGAGCGGTCTAGCACAGATACGCAGTATTTT.

The V and J genes are TRBV27 and TRBJ1-5; possible D gene TRBD1, 6 bases. The ends were cut back, 5 bases at V and 7 bases at J, with 18 bases in the middle. The CDR3 runs 15 residues. In germline, CDR1 is MNHEY, CDR2 SMNVEV (reference sequence). The CDR3 spells CASSNRTAPWQPQHF. CDR3 coding DNA: TGTGCCAGCAGTAATCGGACAGCGCCTTGGCAGCCCCAGCATTTT.

This clone came up once. The chain couples TRBV29-1 to TRBJ1-2; perhaps TRBD1 as D (6 bases). CDR3 length: 15 residues. Trimming shortened V by 7 bases and J by 0 bases, and 18 bases separated the two germline ends. The V gene's germline CDR1 is SQVTM and CDR2 ANQGSEA. CDR3 sequence (DNA): TGCAGCGCTTTATTGGGGGCAGGCCCTAACTATGGCTACACCTTC. The encoded protein is CSALLGAGPNYGYTF.

About this clone itself: The junction differs from germline at one of its ends, possibly a read error. This rearrangement joins TRBV27 to TRBJ1-1; D not resolved. This CDR3 has 15 residues. The germline CDR1 and CDR2 sequences are MNHEY and SMNVEV (reference sequence). The CDR3: CAGSLRREGNTEAFF. The CDR3 DNA reads TGTGCCGGCAGTTTGAGGCGGGAGGGGAACACTGAAGCTTTCTTT.

The chain recombines TRBV29-1 with TRBJ1-1, with D perhaps matching TRBD1 (5 bases). Trimming took off 6 bases at V and 4 bases at J, with 18 bases between the two ends. This CDR3 region has 14 residues. Germline CDR1 and CDR2: SQVTM and ANQGSEA. The CDR3 nucleotides read TGCAGCGTCGACCTCGGGTGGGGGAGCACTGAAGCTTTCTTT. It is translated as CSVDLGWGSTEAFF.

Remarks on this clone: Other DNA sequences of this sample code for an identical CDR3. The genes are TRBV11-2 and TRBJ1-2, with D possibly matching TRBD1 (5 bases). Trimming left V 1 base short and J 8 bases short, with 5 bases between. Germline V gene data show CDR1 as SGHAT and CDR2 as FQNNGV. The CDR3 extends over 11 amino acids. For the CDR3, the DNA is TGTGCCAGCAGCTTAGGGGGCGGCTACACCTTC. It encodes CASSLGGGYTF.

The CDR3 is CASSVVAGVGETQYF. The DNA of the CDR3 is TGTGCCAGCAGCGTAGTGGCGGGAGTAGGTGAGACCCAGTACTTC. The chain has TRBV9 and TRBJ2-5; 7 positions agree with TRBD2. V lost 0 bases, J lost 5 bases, and 7 bases stayed unmatched. Germline CDR1 reads SGDLS; CDR2 reads YYNGEE. CDR3 size: 15 residues.